This TCR beta chain came from a study of cytotoxic CD8 clonotypes in ibrutinib-treated CLL. Germline CDR1 reads LGHNA; CDR2 reads YSLEER. The CDR3 consists of 13 residues. The V end was cut by 4 bases, the J end by 4 bases, with 9 bases between. This table comes from immunoSEQ multiplex PCR, and its TCRdb copy is limited to in-frame clones, with some not included. This sample yields more than 150,000 clones, of which approximately 72% are seen a single time; 13% belongs to the top ten. A word on this clone: What it binds is unknown.

General study points: Public clonotypes proved infrequent, and on treatment they shrank or remained steady. Baseline values of clonality outstripped age-matched healthy donors and followed circulating CD8+ T-cell counts.

The sequencing here drew on PBMCs, taken after 24 months of ibrutinib treatment. The rearrangement links TRBV4-3 to TRBJ2-3; D gene uncertain. This clonotype was obtained from a human donor with chronic lymphocytic leukemia. CDR3 nucleotides: TGCGCCAGCAGCCCTCGTACCGCAGATACGCAGTATTTT. The encoded protein is CASSPRTADTQYF.